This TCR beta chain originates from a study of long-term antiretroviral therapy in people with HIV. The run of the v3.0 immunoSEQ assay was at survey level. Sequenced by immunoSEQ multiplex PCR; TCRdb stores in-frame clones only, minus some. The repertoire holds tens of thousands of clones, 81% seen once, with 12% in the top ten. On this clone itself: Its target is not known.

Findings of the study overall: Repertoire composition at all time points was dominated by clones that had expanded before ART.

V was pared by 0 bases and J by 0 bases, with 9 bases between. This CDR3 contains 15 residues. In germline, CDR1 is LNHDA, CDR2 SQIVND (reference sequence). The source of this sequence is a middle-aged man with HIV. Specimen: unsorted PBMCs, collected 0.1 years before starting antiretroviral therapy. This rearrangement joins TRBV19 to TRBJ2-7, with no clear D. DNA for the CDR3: TGTGCCAGTAGTATAGATCTTGGGGACTCCTACGAGCAGTACTTC. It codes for CASSIDLGDSYEQYF.